This T cell receptor beta chain appears in the sequencing data of a study of blood T cell repertoires in COVID-19. Study at large: Sample material is recorded as cDNA or gDNA derived from T cells, B-cell-depleted T cells, or PBMCs.

Here immunoSEQ multiplex PCR was the method, and the copy in TCRdb shows in-frame clones only, minus some. The sample contains around 390,000 clones, 85% to 90% of which appear only once. Participant reports of clinical history set cohort assignment. Sequencing was performed on PBMCs or T cells enriched from blood (not recorded which). This clonotype was obtained from a woman in her fifties or sixties who had recovered from COVID-19.

DNA for the CDR3: TGTGCCAGCAGTTACTCCGTGGATGAGCAGTTCTTC. It codes for CASSYSVDEQFF. The V gene is TRBV11-2, the J gene TRBJ2-1, with D unclear. The CDR3 sequence is 12 residues long. In germline, CDR1 is SGHAT, CDR2 FQNNGV. The V gene lost 6 bases and the J gene lost 8 bases, with 11 bases spanning the gap.